This is a list of T cell receptor beta chains from one sample in a study of human T cells and chemical hapten exposure. MiXCR, applied by TCRdb to the RACE reads, yields one record per CDR3 protein. The sample records over 300,000 distinct CDR3 sequences, around 5.5% being singletons. The starting material was whole blood, obtained in connection with sensitization to the hapten diphenylcyclopropenone (DPC). The receptors originated from a woman in her forties or fifties with alopecia areata. Some clones in this sample may be carry-over from other donors' samples. Both conserved end residues are part of each CDR3. A D gene is named only where the DNA matches it firmly. Expanded clones get a size class; other rows say once, few or many, or leave the size out.

cdr3_nt cdr3_aa d_call clone_size j_call v_call
TGTGCCATCAGTGGGACAGAAAGATATGGCTACACCTTC CAISGTERYGYTF . . TRBJ1-2 TRBV10-3
TGTGCCAGCAGCCTTCCGGGACACAACAATGAGCAGTTCTTC CASSLPGHNNEQFF . . TRBJ2-1 TRBV27
TGTGCCAGCAGTTCACTGCCGAGCTCCTATAATTCACCCCTCCACTTT CASSSLPSSYNSPLHF . many TRBJ1-6 TRBV27
TGCGCCAGCAGCCAGGGCTATGAGCAGTTCTTC CASSQGYEQFF . many TRBJ2-1 TRBV4-1
TGTGCCAGCAGTTTCCCTTCCCGATTCCGGGACAGGGGGCGCACAGATACGCAGTATTTT CASSFPSRFRDRGRTDTQYF TRBD1 few TRBJ2-3 TRBV28
TGTGCCAGCAGTCTTACGACGGGCGTGGAGCCCCAGCATTTT CASSLTTGVEPQHF . few TRBJ1-5 TRBV2
TGTGCCAGCAGTTTGATCGACGGCAACACTGAAGCTTTCTTT CASSLIDGNTEAFF . . TRBJ1-1 TRBV28
TGTGCCAGCAGCTTACGACTAGCGGCTAGCACAGATACGCAGTATTTT CASSLRLAASTDTQYF TRBD2 many TRBJ2-3 TRBV7-6
TGCGCCAGCAGCCAAGATCCAGGGGGGAACACTGAAGCTTTCTTT CASSQDPGGNTEAFF TRBD1 few TRBJ1-1 TRBV4-1
TGTGCCAGCAGCCTCCTAGCGGGAGTAGGGAACTACGAGCAGTACTTC CASSLLAGVGNYEQYF TRBD2 . TRBJ2-7 TRBV7-9
TGCAGCGTTGAAGAACTCGGGTACGAGCAGTACTTC CSVEELGYEQYF . many TRBJ2-7 TRBV29-1
TGTGCCAGCAGCCAAGGAACCAGGGGCCACGCTGAAGCTTTCTTT CASSQGTRGHAEAFF . many TRBJ1-1 TRBV3-1
TGTGCCACCAGCCGGCCTACTGTGGATACGCAGTATTTT CATSRPTVDTQYF . few TRBJ2-3 TRBV24-1
TGCGCCAGCAGCCAAGGTATGGGAGAGCAGTACTTC CASSQGMGEQYF . few TRBJ2-7 TRBV4-1
TGTGCCAGCAGTTTAAGTGGGGCCGGAAACACCATATATTTT CASSLSGAGNTIYF . . TRBJ1-3 TRBV27
TGTGCCAGCTGGACACGGACAGGTCTCTACGAGCAGTACTTC CASWTRTGLYEQYF . many TRBJ2-7 TRBV21-1
TGTGCCAGCAGCCAAATCTTAGCGGGGGCCATCAAATACGAGCAGTACTTC CASSQILAGAIKYEQYF TRBD2 . TRBJ2-7 TRBV4-2
TGTGCCAGCAGCCAACAACCGGGACAGGGGGCAGGTGGCTACACCTTC CASSQQPGQGAGGYTF TRBD1 . TRBJ1-2 TRBV4-2
TGTGCCAGCAGTGCAAGCCGGGGACCTAGCACAGATACGCAGTATTTT CASSASRGPSTDTQYF . . TRBJ2-3 TRBV7-2
TGTGCCAGCCTTAAGGGAGCAGGGGCCAACGTCCTGACTTTC CASLKGAGANVLTF . . TRBJ2-6 TRBV5-4
TGTGCCACCAGCACCCGGGGCTCTGGGGCCAACGTCCTGACTTTC CATSTRGSGANVLTF . many TRBJ2-6 TRBV15
TGCACCAACACAGCTTCGGGGGGCGGCACAGATACGCAGTATTTT CTNTASGGGTDTQYF . many TRBJ2-3 TRBV1
TGTGCCAGCTCACCAACTCCGGGGTCCACAGATACGCAGTATTTT CASSPTPGSTDTQYF . . TRBJ2-3 TRBV18
TGTGCCAGCAGTTACTCGACACGGGGGGCAGGGGAGCAGTACTTC CASSYSTRGAGEQYF . many TRBJ2-7 TRBV6-5
TGTGCCTGGACTAGACTAGCGGGAGTCGCAGATACGCAGTATTTT CAWTRLAGVADTQYF TRBD2 few TRBJ2-3 TRBV30
TGCAGCGGCGCTGTGAGTTCGGGTGGTACCGGGAGTGATACGCAGTATTTT CSGAVSSGGTGSDTQYF . many TRBJ2-3 TRBV29-1
TGTGCCAGCAGCTTAGACATCACAGATACGCAGTATTTT CASSLDITDTQYF . many TRBJ2-3 TRBV7-7
TGTGCCAGCAGGGACTGGAGGCAGGGAGGAGAGACCCAGTACTTC CASRDWRQGGETQYF . many TRBJ2-5 TRBV6-2/TRBV6-3
TGTGCCAGCTCACCACCGAACGGTGTCAGGAATCAGCCCCAGCATTTT CASSPPNGVRNQPQHF . many TRBJ1-5 TRBV18
TGTGCCAGCAGCGCCCCGACGTCCGGGGCCAACGTCCTGACTTTC CASSAPTSGANVLTF . many TRBJ2-6 TRBV11-2
TGTGCCAGCAGTCATGGGGGCAGGAGCTACACCTTC CASSHGGRSYTF . many TRBJ1-2 TRBV28
TGTGCCAGCAATCCGGGGGAGTACACAGATACGCAGTATTTT CASNPGEYTDTQYF . many TRBJ2-3 TRBV6-6
TGCAGTGCTAGAGAGGGGCGGCGGAACGAGCAGTACTTC CSAREGRRNEQYF . many TRBJ2-7 TRBV20-1
TGTGCCAGCAGTCCGTCAGGAGACAGGAGCTATGGCTACACCTTC CASSPSGDRSYGYTF . many TRBJ1-2 TRBV6-2/TRBV6-3
TGTGCCAGCAGTTCGGCCGGGACAGGCTATAGCAATCAGCCCCAGCATTTT CASSSAGTGYSNQPQHF TRBD1 . TRBJ1-5 TRBV6-5
TGCGCCAGCAGCTTGACGCCCTCCGGGACAGGGAATGGCTACACCTTC CASSLTPSGTGNGYTF TRBD1 few TRBJ1-2 TRBV5-1
TGTGCCAGCAGCCCCGGACAGGGGGTGCGAAATAGGGACACTGAAGCTTTCTTT CASSPGQGVRNRDTEAFF TRBD1 few TRBJ1-1 TRBV7-8
TGTGCCACCACCGGAAGGCCCTACGAGCAGTACTTC CATTGRPYEQYF . many TRBJ2-7 TRBV28
TGTGCCAGCAGTGAAAACCGGGCAGCCCCCTATGGCTACACCTTC CASSENRAAPYGYTF . . TRBJ1-2 TRBV6-1
TGTGCCAGCAGCTTGGCGGGACAGGATAATTCACCCCTCCACTTT CASSLAGQDNSPLHF TRBD1 . TRBJ1-6 TRBV7-9
TGCAGTGCTAGAGGCCGGGTACTAGCGGGAATCGACGAGCAGTACTTC CSARGRVLAGIDEQYF TRBD2 . TRBJ2-7 TRBV20-1
TGCGCCAGCAGCCTGGGTGCGGGAACTAATGAGCAGTTCTTC CASSLGAGTNEQFF . many TRBJ2-1 TRBV5-1
TGTGCCACCAGCGAGGGGTCCGGCAAGAATCAGCCCCAGCATTTT CATSEGSGKNQPQHF . few TRBJ1-5 TRBV15